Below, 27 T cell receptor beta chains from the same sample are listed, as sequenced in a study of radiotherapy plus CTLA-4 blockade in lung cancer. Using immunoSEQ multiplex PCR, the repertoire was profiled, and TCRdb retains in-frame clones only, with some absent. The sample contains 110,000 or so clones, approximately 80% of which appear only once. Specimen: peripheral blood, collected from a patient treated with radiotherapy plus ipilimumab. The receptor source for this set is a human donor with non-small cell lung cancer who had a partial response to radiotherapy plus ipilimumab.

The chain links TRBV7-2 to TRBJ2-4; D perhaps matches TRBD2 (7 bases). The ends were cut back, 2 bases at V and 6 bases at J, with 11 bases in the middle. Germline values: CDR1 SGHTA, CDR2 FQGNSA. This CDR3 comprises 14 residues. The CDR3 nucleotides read TGTGCCAGCAGCTTATCGGGGGGCACAAACATTCAGTACTTC. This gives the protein CASSLSGGTNIQYF.

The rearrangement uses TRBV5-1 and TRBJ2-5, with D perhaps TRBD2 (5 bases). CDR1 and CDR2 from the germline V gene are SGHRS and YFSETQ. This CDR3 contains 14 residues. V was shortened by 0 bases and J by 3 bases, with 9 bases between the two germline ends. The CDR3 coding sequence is TGCGCCAGCAGCTTGGCCGGGGTGGAAGAGACCCAGTACTTC. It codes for CASSLAGVEETQYF.

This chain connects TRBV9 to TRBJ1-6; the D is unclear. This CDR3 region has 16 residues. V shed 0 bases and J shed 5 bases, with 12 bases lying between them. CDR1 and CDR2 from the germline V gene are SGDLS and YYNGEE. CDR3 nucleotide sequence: TGTGCCAGCAGCGTAGCTACTCCGGAGAATAATTCACCCCTCCACTTT. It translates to CASSVATPENNSPLHF.

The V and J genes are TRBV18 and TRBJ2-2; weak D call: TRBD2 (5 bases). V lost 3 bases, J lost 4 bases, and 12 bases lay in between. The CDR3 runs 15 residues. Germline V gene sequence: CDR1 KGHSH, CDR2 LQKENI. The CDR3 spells CASSPLEGGTGELFF. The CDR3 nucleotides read TGTGCCAGCTCACCTCTAGAGGGTGGCACCGGGGAGCTGTTTTTT.

Here the CDR3 reads CASSLAWGNPYEQYF. The CDR3 DNA sequence: TGTGCCAGCAGTTTGGCCTGGGGCAATCCCTACGAGCAGTACTTC. The V gene is TRBV6-5, the J gene TRBJ2-7, with D maybe TRBD1 (5 bases). The V end was cut by 4 bases, the J end by 2 bases, with 15 bases between. The CDR3 has 15 residues. The V gene's germline CDR1 is MNHEY and CDR2 SVGAGI.

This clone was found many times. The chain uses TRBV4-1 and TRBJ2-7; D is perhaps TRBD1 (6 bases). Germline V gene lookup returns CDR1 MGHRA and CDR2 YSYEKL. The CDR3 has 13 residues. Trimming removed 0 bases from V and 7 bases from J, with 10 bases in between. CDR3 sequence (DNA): TGCGCCAGCAGCCAAGAGGGGGCCGGGGAGCAGTACTTC. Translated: CASSQEGAGEQYF.

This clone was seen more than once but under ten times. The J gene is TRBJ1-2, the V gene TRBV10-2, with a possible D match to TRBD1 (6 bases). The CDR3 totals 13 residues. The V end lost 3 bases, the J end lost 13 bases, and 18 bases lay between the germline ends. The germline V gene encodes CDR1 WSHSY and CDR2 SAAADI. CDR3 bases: TGCGCCAGCAGTGATGGCAGGGGCAGCGGACCCACCTTC. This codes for CASSDGRGSGPTF.

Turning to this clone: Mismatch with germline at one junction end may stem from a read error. CDR3 DNA sequence: TGTGCCAGCAGCTTGGAAACAGGGGTGAATGGGCAGTTCTTC. It is translated as CASSLETGVNGQFF. The chain is built from TRBV5-6 and TRBJ2-1; 7 bases fit TRBD1. There are 14 residues in the CDR3. The germline V gene has CDR1 SGHDT and CDR2 YYEEEE. The entire variable domain, with the rest obtained from reference TRBV5-6 and TRBJ2-1, is as follows: DAGVTQSPTHLIKTRGQQVTLRCSPKSGHDTVSWYQQALGQGPQFIFQYYEEEERQRGNFPDRFSGHQFPNYSSELNVNALLLGDSALYLCASSLETGVNGQFFGPGTRLTVL.

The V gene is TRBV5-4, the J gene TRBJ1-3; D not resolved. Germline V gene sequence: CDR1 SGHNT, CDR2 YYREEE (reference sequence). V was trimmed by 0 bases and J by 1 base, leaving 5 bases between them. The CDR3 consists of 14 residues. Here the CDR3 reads CASSLGASGNTIYF. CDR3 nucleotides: TGTGCCAGCAGCTTGGGAGCTTCTGGAAACACCATATATTTT. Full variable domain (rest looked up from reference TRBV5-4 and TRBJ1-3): ETGVTQSPTHLIKTRGQQVTLRCSSQSGHNTVSWYQQALGQGPQFIFQYYREEENGRGNFPPRFSGLQFPNYSSELNVNALELDDSALYLCASSLGASGNTIYFGEGSWLTVV.

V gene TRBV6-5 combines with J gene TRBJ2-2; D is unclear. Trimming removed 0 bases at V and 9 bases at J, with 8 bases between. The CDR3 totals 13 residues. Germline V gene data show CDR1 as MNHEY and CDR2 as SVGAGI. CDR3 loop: CASSYSGQRELFF. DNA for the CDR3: TGTGCCAGCAGTTACTCGGGCCAGAGGGAGCTGTTTTTT.

The CDR3 region is CSVASGDGYTF. The CDR3 DNA reads as TGCAGCGTGGCCTCGGGAGATGGCTACACCTTC. This chain uses TRBV29-1 with TRBJ1-2; D gene unclear. V was pared by 6 bases and J by 6 bases, with 11 bases between. CDR3 length: 11 amino acids. Germline V CDR1 and CDR2: SQVTM, ANQGSEA.

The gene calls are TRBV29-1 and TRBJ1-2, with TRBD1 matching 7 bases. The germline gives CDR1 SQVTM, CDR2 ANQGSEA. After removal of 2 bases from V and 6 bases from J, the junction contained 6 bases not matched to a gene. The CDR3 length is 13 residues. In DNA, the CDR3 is TGCAGCGTTGAAAACAGGGGATTACATGGCTACACCTTC. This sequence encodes CSVENRGLHGYTF.

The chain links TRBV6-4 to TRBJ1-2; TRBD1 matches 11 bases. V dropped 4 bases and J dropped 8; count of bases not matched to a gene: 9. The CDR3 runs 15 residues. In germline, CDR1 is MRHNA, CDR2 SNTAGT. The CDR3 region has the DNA TGTGCCAGCAGTGTGGGACAGGGGGATCGTCGGGGCTACACCTTC. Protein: CASSVGQGDRRGYTF.

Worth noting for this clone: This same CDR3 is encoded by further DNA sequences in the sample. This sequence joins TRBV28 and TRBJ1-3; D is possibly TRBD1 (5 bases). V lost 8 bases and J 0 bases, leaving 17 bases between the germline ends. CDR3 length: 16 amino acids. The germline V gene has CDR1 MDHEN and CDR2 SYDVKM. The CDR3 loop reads CASAPGGTISGNTIYF. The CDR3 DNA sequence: TGTGCCAGCGCCCCGGGGGGGACGATCTCTGGAAACACCATATATTTT.

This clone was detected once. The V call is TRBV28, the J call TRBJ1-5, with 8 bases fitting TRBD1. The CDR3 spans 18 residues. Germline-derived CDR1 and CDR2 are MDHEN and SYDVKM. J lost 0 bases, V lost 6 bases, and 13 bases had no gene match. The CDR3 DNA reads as TGTGCCAGCAGCTCCCCAAGACAGGGGTCCCTTAGCAATCAGCCCCAGCATTTT. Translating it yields CASSSPRQGSLSNQPQHF.

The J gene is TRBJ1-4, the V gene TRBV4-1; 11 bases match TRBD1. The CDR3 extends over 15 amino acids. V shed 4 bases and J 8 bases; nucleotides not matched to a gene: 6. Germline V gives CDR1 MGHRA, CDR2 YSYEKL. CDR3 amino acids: CASSLTGTGGEKLFF. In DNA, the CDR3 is TGCGCCAGCAGCCTTACAGGGACAGGGGGAGAAAAACTGTTTTTT.

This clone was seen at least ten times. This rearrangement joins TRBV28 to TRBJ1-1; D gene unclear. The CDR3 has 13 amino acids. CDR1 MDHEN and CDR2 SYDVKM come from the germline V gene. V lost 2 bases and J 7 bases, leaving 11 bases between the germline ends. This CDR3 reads CASSLAGGREAFF. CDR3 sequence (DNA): TGTGCCAGCAGTTTAGCGGGTGGTCGTGAAGCTTTCTTT. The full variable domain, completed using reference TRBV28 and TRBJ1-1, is DVKVTQSSRYLVKRTGEKVFLECVQDMDHENMFWYRQDPGLGLRLIYFSYDVKMKEKGDIPEGYSVSREKKERFSLILESASTNQTSMYLCASSLAGGREAFFGQGTRLTVV.

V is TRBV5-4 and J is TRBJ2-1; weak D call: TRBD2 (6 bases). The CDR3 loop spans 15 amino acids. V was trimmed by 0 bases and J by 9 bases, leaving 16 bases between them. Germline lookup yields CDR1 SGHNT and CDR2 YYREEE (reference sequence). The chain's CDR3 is CASSLGSRGEAEQFF. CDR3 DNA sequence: TGTGCCAGCAGCTTGGGTAGTCGTGGGGAGGCTGAGCAGTTCTTC.

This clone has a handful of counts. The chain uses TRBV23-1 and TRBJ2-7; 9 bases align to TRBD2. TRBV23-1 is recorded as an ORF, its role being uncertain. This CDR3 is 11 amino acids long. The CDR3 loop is CGTSEGYEQYV. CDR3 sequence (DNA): TGCGGGACTAGCGAGGGCTACGAGCAGTACGTC.

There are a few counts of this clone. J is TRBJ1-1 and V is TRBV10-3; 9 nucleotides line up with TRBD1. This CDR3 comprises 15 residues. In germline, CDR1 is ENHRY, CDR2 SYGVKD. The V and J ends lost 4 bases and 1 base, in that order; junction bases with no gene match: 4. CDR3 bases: TGTGCCATCAGTGGGAGGGGACAGGGGAACACTGAAGCTTTCTTT. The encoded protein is CAISGRGQGNTEAFF.

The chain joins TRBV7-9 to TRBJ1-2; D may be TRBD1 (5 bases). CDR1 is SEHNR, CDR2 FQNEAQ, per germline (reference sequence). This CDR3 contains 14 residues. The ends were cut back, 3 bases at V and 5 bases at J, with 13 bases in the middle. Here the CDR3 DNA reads TGTGCCAGCAGCTTTTCCGAGGGACTATATGGCTACACCTTC. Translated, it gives CASSFSEGLYGYTF.

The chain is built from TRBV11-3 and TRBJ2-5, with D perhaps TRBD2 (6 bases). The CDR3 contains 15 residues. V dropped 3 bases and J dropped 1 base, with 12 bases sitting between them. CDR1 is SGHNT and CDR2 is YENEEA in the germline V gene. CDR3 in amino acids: CASSLGSGPQETQYF. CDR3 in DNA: TGTGCCAGCAGCTTGGGTAGCGGTCCCCAAGAGACCCAGTACTTC.

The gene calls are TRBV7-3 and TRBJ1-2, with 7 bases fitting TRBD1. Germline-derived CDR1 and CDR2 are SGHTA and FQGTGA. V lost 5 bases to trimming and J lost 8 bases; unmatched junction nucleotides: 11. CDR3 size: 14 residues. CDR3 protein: CASSPREGALGYTF. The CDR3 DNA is TGTGCCAGCAGCCCCCGGGAGGGGGCTCTAGGCTACACCTTC.

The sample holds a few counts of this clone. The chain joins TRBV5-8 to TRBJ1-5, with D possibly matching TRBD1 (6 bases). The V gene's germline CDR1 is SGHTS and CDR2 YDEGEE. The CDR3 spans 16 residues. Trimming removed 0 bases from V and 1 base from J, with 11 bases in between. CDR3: CASSLGGRGSNQPQHF. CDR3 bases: TGTGCCAGCAGCTTGGGGGGGCGGGGGAGCAATCAGCCCCAGCATTTT.

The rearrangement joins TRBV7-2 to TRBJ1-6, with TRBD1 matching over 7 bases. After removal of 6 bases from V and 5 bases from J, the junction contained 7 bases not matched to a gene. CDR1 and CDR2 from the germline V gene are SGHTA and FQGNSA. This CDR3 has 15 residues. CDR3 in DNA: TGTGCCAGCAGGGCCGACAGGGCGGATAATTCACCCCTCCACTTT. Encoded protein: CASRADRADNSPLHF.

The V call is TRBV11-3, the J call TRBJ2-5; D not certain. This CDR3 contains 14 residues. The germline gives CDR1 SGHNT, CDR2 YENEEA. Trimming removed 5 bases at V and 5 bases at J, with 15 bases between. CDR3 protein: CASSGGLAEETQYF. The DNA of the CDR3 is TGTGCCAGCAGCGGCGGTCTCGCCGAGGAGACCCAGTACTTC.

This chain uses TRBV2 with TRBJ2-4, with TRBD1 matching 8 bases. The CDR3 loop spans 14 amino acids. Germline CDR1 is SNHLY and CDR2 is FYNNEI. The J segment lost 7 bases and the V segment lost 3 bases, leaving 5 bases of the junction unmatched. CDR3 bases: TGTGCCAGCAGTGAGGACAGGGTCTTGAACATTCAGTACTTC. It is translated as CASSEDRVLNIQYF.